Following are 14 T cell receptor beta chains from one sample sequenced in a study of vaccination effects on CD4 cells after COVID-19. Under the ViraFEST assay, PBMC were stimulated with viral peptide pools so that antigen-specific CD4+ T cells expanded. Sequencing was performed afterwards. Cultured cells yielded isolated CD4+ T cells after about ten days. From March to December 2020, the person had a SARS-CoV-2 infection that was confirmed by PCR. The data were produced by immunoSEQ multiplex PCR, yet TCRdb's version contains in-frame clones alone and is incomplete. This sample has 20,000 to 25,000 clones; roughly 74% occur once, and the top ten carry 35% to 40%. These TCRs' antigens remain unknown. The material sequenced was CD4+ T cells from PBMCs cultured with a peptide pool, taken before COVID-19 vaccination. The receptor set was obtained from a human donor who had a prior SARS-CoV-2 infection.

J is TRBJ2-1 and V is TRBV4-1; TRBD2 aligns across 9 bases. The V and J ends lost 3 bases and 10 bases, in that order; junction bases with no gene match: 22. Per germline, CDR1 MGHRA and CDR2 YSYEKL. The CDR3 runs to 19 residues. The CDR3: CASSHPGLAGTPGLGEQFF. The CDR3 nucleotides are TGCGCCAGCAGCCACCCCGGGCTAGCGGGGACCCCCGGGTTGGGCGAGCAGTTCTTC.

The chain couples TRBV27 to TRBJ2-7; 9 bases are a match to TRBD1. The CDR3 is 15 amino acids. With 6 bases clipped from V and 2 bases from J, the junction kept 8 bases outside the gene matches. Germline loops: CDR1 MNHEY, CDR2 SMNVEV (reference sequence). CDR3 loop: CASRGGTGIPYEQYF. The CDR3 region has the DNA TGTGCCAGCAGGGGGGGGACAGGGATCCCCTACGAGCAGTACTTC.

CDR3 sequence reads: CATSDRRTGSYNEQFF. In nucleotides, the CDR3 is TGTGCCACCAGTGACCGACGGACAGGATCCTACAATGAGCAGTTCTTC. This sequence joins TRBV24-1 and TRBJ2-1; 7 bases match TRBD1. The germline V gene has CDR1 KGHDR and CDR2 SFDVKD. CDR3 length: 16 residues. With V trimmed by 4 bases and J by 1 base, 6 bases remained unmatched.

V and J are TRBV4-1 and TRBJ2-7; 9 bases line up with TRBD1. CDR1 and CDR2 from the germline V gene are MGHRA and YSYEKL. Trimming at V came to 6 bases and at J to 3 bases, leaving 9 bases not matched to a gene. The CDR3 is made up of 15 amino acids. The CDR3 protein is CASSSGQGVFYEQYF. DNA of the CDR3: TGCGCCAGCAGTTCGGGACAGGGTGTTTTCTACGAGCAGTACTTC.

This clone appeared a single time. The V call is TRBV11-3, the J call TRBJ1-1; D gene ambiguous. V lost 2 bases, J lost 11 bases, and 21 bases lay in between. There are 15 residues in the CDR3. Germline lookup yields CDR1 SGHNT and CDR2 YENEEA. The chain's CDR3 is CASSLRSPQVAGAFF. CDR3 coding DNA: TGTGCCAGCAGCTTACGATCGCCCCAGGTGGCTGGGGCTTTCTTT. Filled out from reference TRBV11-3 and TRBJ1-1, the complete variable domain reads EAGVVQSPRYKIIEKKQPVAFWCNPISGHNTLYWYLQNLGQGPELLIRYENEEAVDDSQLPKDRFSAERLKGVDSTLKIQPAELGDSAVYLCASSLRSPQVAGAFFGQGTRLTVV.

The rearrangement uses TRBV28 and TRBJ2-7; weak D call: TRBD2 (6 bases). The length of the CDR3 is 14 residues. V lost 3 bases and J 4 bases, leaving 13 bases between the germline ends. Germline V lookup: CDR1 MDHEN, CDR2 SYDVKM. CDR3 region: CASSLGKRVYEQYF. CDR3 nucleotides: TGTGCCAGCAGTTTGGGGAAGCGGGTGTACGAGCAGTACTTC.

This CDR3 reads CASSPQSGGGIDTQYF. DNA for the CDR3: TGCGCCAGCAGCCCGCAGAGCGGGGGGGGAATAGATACGCAGTATTTT. The gene calls are TRBV5-1 and TRBJ2-3; 10 nucleotides agree with TRBD2. Germline V gene sequence: CDR1 SGHRS, CDR2 YFSETQ. V trimming: 4 bases; J trimming: 5 bases; junction bases outside the gene matches: 10. This CDR3 has 16 residues.

The gene calls are TRBV12-3 or TRBV12-4 and TRBJ1-2; D unresolved. The V and J ends lost 7 bases and 0 bases respectively, with 9 bases between them. The CDR3 sequence is 13 residues long. This chain's CDR3 is CASTLAANYGYTF. CDR3 sequence (DNA): TGTGCCAGCACCCTGGCGGCTAACTATGGCTACACCTTC.

V and J are TRBV6-5 and TRBJ1-2, with D perhaps matching TRBD1 (6 bases). The CDR3 is made up of 14 amino acids. Germline CDR1 and CDR2: MNHEY and SVGAGI. Trimming stripped 5 bases from V and 5 bases from J, with 15 bases between. CDR3 amino acids: CASSPTGGVYGYTF. The DNA of the CDR3 is TGTGCCAGCAGTCCGACAGGTGGGGTATATGGCTACACCTTC.

This sequence joins TRBV19 and TRBJ1-3; D is unclear. The CDR3 covers 17 residues. Germline CDR1 reads LNHDA; CDR2 reads SQIVND (reference sequence). V shed 2 bases and J shed 0 bases, with 14 bases lying between them. CDR3 DNA: TGTGCCAGTAGTATAACGGGCAGGCGATACTCTGGAAACACCATATATTTT. This encodes CASSITGRRYSGNTIYF.

The V gene is TRBV2, the J gene TRBJ1-4; tentatively, D is TRBD1 (5 bases). V gave up 4 bases and J gave up 8 bases, with 14 bases separating them. Germline V gene data show CDR1 as SNHLY and CDR2 as FYNNEI. CDR3 length: 14 residues. The CDR3 DNA is TGTGCCAGCAGTGTGGTTGGGGGAGGGGAAAAACTGTTTTTT. Translating it yields CASSVVGGGEKLFF.

This sequence joins TRBV5-4 and TRBJ2-5, with D possibly being TRBD2 (6 bases). CDR3 length equals 13 residues. Germline V lookup: CDR1 SGHNT, CDR2 YYREEE (reference sequence). V gave up 7 bases and J gave up 5 bases, with 15 bases separating them. In DNA, the CDR3 is TGTGCCAGCGCCCCAACTAGCCGGGAGACCCAGTACTTC. Protein sequence: CASAPTSRETQYF.

The V gene is TRBV29-1, the J gene TRBJ2-7, with D tentatively TRBD1 or TRBD2 (5 bases each). The germline V gene has CDR1 SQVTM and CDR2 ANQGSEA. This CDR3 comprises 13 residues. V was clipped by 6 bases and J by 2 bases, with 14 bases between them. The CDR3 loop is CSVRGGFTYEQYF. The CDR3 DNA reads as TGCAGCGTCCGGGGCGGATTTACCTACGAGCAGTACTTC.

The chain is built from TRBV7-9 and TRBJ2-5; 10 bases are a match to TRBD2. The CDR3 runs to 15 residues. CDR1 is SEHNR and CDR2 is FQNEAQ in the germline V gene (reference sequence). V lost 6 bases, J lost 5 bases, and 9 bases stayed unmatched. For the CDR3, the DNA is TGTGCCAGCAGAGCGGGAGGGGGGGCGATGGAGACCCAGTACTTC. Protein: CASRAGGGAMETQYF.